The 31 T cell receptor beta chains in this list originate from one sample, sequenced in a study of cytomegalovirus exposure and HLA in healthy donors. PCR primers comprised 60 Vbeta and 13 Jbeta primers. Only in-frame clones appear in the TCRdb table, and some are missing; sequencing was by immunoSEQ multiplex PCR. The table shows 180,000 or so clones, with approximately 80% occurring only once. Input material: PBMCs. All receptors come from a female donor in good health and CMV-seronegative.

This chain joins TRBV11-1 and TRBJ1-4, with D possibly being TRBD1 (5 bases). The germline CDR1 and CDR2 sequences are SGHAT and FQDESV (reference sequence). The V and J ends lost 3 bases and 8 bases respectively, with 13 bases between them. This CDR3 comprises 14 residues. Here the CDR3 reads CASSFRSAGEKLFF. CDR3 sequence (DNA): TGTGCCAGCAGCTTCCGGTCGGCAGGGGAAAAACTGTTTTTT.

The sample holds a few counts of this clone. The chain joins TRBV4-1 to TRBJ2-7, with 12 bases fitting TRBD2. V lost 2 bases, J lost 5 bases, and 1 base stayed unmatched. Germline-derived CDR1 and CDR2 are MGHRA and YSYEKL. The CDR3 is made up of 14 amino acids. The CDR3 region has the DNA TGCGCCAGCAGCCAAAGGACTAGCGGGAACGAGCAGTACTTC. Translated: CASSQRTSGNEQYF.

This clone has a handful of counts. This sequence joins TRBV7-9 and TRBJ2-3, with 8 bases fitting TRBD1. This CDR3 spans 15 amino acids. Germline V CDR1 and CDR2: SEHNR, FQNEAQ (reference sequence). V was pared by 3 bases and J by 3 bases, with 5 bases of the junction left unmatched. The CDR3 region has the DNA TGTGCCAGCAGCTTTGGACAGGGTTTAACAGATACGCAGTATTTT. Amino acid sequence: CASSFGQGLTDTQYF. Full variable domain (remainder filled in from reference TRBV7-9 and TRBJ2-3): DTGVSQNPRHKITKRGQNVTFRCDPISEHNRLYWYRQTLGQGPEFLTYFQNEAQLEKSRLLSDRFSAERPKGSFSTLEIQRTEQGDSAMYLCASSFGQGLTDTQYFGPGTRLTVL.

The chain links TRBV2 to TRBJ2-7; the match to TRBD2 covers 7 bases. The V segment lost 3 bases and the J segment 0 bases; nucleotides outside the gene matches: 5. The CDR3 runs to 15 residues. Germline loops: CDR1 SNHLY, CDR2 FYNNEI. Here the CDR3 DNA reads TGTGCCAGCAGTGAGCAGACTAGCAGCTCCTACGAGCAGTACTTC. As protein: CASSEQTSSSYEQYF.

The J gene is TRBJ1-1, the V gene TRBV2; D gene unclear. Germline V gene sequence: CDR1 SNHLY, CDR2 FYNNEI. The CDR3 extends over 12 amino acids. The V end was cut by 8 bases, the J end by 8 bases, with 15 bases between. CDR3 nucleotides: TGTGCCAGCGGCAGGCCGCTGGTGGAAGCTTTCTTT. Protein sequence: CASGRPLVEAFF. The variable domain in full, with the rest retrieved from reference TRBV2 and TRBJ1-1, is EPEVTQTPSHQVTQMGQEVILRCVPISNHLYFYWYRQILGQKVEFLVSFYNNEISEKSEIFDDQFSVERPDGSNFTLKIRSTKLEDSAMYFCASGRPLVEAFFGQGTRLTVV.

The J gene is TRBJ1-5, the V gene TRBV2; D not certain. CDR1 is SNHLY, CDR2 FYNNEI, per germline. V lost 11 bases, J lost 0 bases, and 11 bases lay in between. The CDR3 runs to 13 residues. CDR3 sequence reads: CASQIYSNQPQHF. DNA for the CDR3: TGTGCCTCACAGATTTATAGCAATCAGCCCCAGCATTTT.

This chain links TRBV13 with TRBJ2-7; 8 nucleotides match TRBD1. In germline, CDR1 is PRHDT, CDR2 FYEKMQ (reference sequence). This CDR3 comprises 15 residues. V lost 5 bases to trimming and J lost 2 bases; unmatched junction nucleotides: 8. This CDR3 reads CASSRSDRGAYEQYF. CDR3 DNA sequence: TGTGCCAGCAGCCGTTCAGACAGGGGAGCCTACGAGCAGTACTTC. Filled out from reference TRBV13 and TRBJ2-7, the complete variable domain reads AAGVIQSPRHLIKEKRETATLKCYPIPRHDTVYWYQQGPGQDPQFLISFYEKMQSDKGSIPDRFSAQQFSDYHSELNMSSLELGDSALYFCASSRSDRGAYEQYFGPGTRLTVT.

This chain connects TRBV11-3 to TRBJ2-3; 9 bases are shared with TRBD2. CDR3 size: 16 residues. After removal of 2 bases from V and 5 bases from J, the junction contained 8 bases not matched to a gene. Germline CDR1 is SGHNT and CDR2 is YENEEA. The CDR3 sequence: CASSLRLAGKRDTQYF. Here the CDR3 DNA reads TGTGCCAGCAGCTTAAGGCTAGCGGGGAAACGAGATACGCAGTATTTT. Variable domain in full (rest from reference TRBV11-3 and TRBJ2-3): EAGVVQSPRYKIIEKKQPVAFWCNPISGHNTLYWYLQNLGQGPELLIRYENEEAVDDSQLPKDRFSAERLKGVDSTLKIQPAELGDSAVYLCASSLRLAGKRDTQYFGPGTRLTVL.

This chain joins TRBV19 and TRBJ2-7; 9 bases are shared with TRBD1. Losses at the gene ends were 6 bases for V and 2 bases for J; bases not matched to a gene: 11. The CDR3 contains 16 residues. CDR1 is LNHDA and CDR2 is SQIVND in the germline V gene (reference sequence). CDR3 nucleotide sequence: TGTGCCAGTAGCCGGTCCGGACAGGGGTCTCCCTACGAGCAGTACTTC. Residues: CASSRSGQGSPYEQYF. The whole variable domain, filled in from reference TRBV19 and TRBJ2-7, reads DGGITQSPKYLFRKEGQNVTLSCEQNLNHDAMYWYRQDPGQGLRLIYYSQIVNDFQKGDIAEGYSVSREKKESFPLTVTSAQKNPTAFYLCASSRSGQGSPYEQYFGPGTRLTVT.

The sample holds one count of this clone. This chain links TRBV6-1 with TRBJ2-3; 10 bases are a match to TRBD2. V was pared by 3 bases and J by 3 bases, with 12 bases of the junction left unmatched. The CDR3 is 18 residues long. The germline V gene encodes CDR1 MNHNS and CDR2 SASEGT. In DNA form, the CDR3 reads TGTGCCAGCAGTGATCTGACCAGCGGGAGGGCCGTGACAGATACGCAGTATTTT. The encoded protein is CASSDLTSGRAVTDTQYF.

This rearrangement joins TRBV7-9 to TRBJ1-2; D gene unclear. CDR3 length equals 11 residues. Germline-derived CDR1 and CDR2 are SEHNR and FQNEAQ (reference sequence). Trimming stripped 5 bases from V and 8 bases from J, with 9 bases between. The CDR3 loop reads CASSRGEGYTF. The DNA of the CDR3 is TGTGCCAGCAGCCGCGGCGAGGGCTACACCTTC.

This sequence joins TRBV29-1 and TRBJ2-7; D not certain. CDR1 SQVTM and CDR2 ANQGSEA come from the germline V gene. The CDR3 is 11 residues long. The germline V and J ends were trimmed by 7 bases and 0 bases, with 7 bases remaining between them. The CDR3, as DNA: TGCAGCGGGCTAGTCTCCTACGAGCAGTACTTC. This translates into CSGLVSYEQYF.

J is TRBJ2-7 and V is TRBV27; 7 bases map to TRBD2. The V and J ends lost 3 bases and 7 bases, in that order; junction bases with no gene match: 15. CDR1 is MNHEY and CDR2 is SMNVEV in the germline V gene (reference sequence). The CDR3 runs 16 residues. The CDR3 nucleotides read TGTGCCAGCAGTTTTGGACCCCCCAGGGAGGGTAGAGAGCAGTACTTC. Translation gives CASSFGPPREGREQYF.

The chain links TRBV19 to TRBJ2-7; 7 nucleotides agree with TRBD2. This CDR3 contains 13 residues. Germline V gene lookup returns CDR1 LNHDA and CDR2 SQIVND (reference sequence). Trimming cost V 4 bases and J 2 bases; bases outside gene matches: 2. In DNA, the CDR3 is TGTGCCAGTAGTAGCGGGGGAGCCTACGAGCAGTACTTC. Its protein product is CASSSGGAYEQYF. Full variable domain (remainder filled in from reference TRBV19 and TRBJ2-7): DGGITQSPKYLFRKEGQNVTLSCEQNLNHDAMYWYRQDPGQGLRLIYYSQIVNDFQKGDIAEGYSVSREKKESFPLTVTSAQKNPTAFYLCASSSGGAYEQYFGPGTRLTVT.

The chain is built from TRBV6-5 and TRBJ2-5; TRBD2 agrees at 7 bases. Trimming at V came to 2 bases and at J to 1 base, leaving 1 base not matched to a gene. The length of the CDR3 is 14 residues. Germline V lookup: CDR1 MNHEY, CDR2 SVGAGI. The CDR3 coding sequence is TGTGCCAGCAGTTACGGGGGGGTCCAAGAGACCCAGTACTTC. It codes for CASSYGGVQETQYF.

This chain uses TRBV9 with TRBJ1-4; TRBD1 is a possible D gene (5 bases). Trimming removed 2 bases at V and 6 bases at J, with 14 bases between. CDR3 length equals 15 residues. Germline V gives CDR1 SGDLS, CDR2 YYNGEE. DNA of the CDR3: TGTGCCAGCAGCGTTGCCCCCGGGGGGGATGAAAAACTGTTTTTT. It translates to CASSVAPGGDEKLFF.

This clone has a handful of counts. The chain employs TRBV19 and TRBJ2-6, with 10 bases aligning to TRBD2. CDR1 and CDR2 from the germline V gene are LNHDA and SQIVND (reference sequence). This CDR3 is built from 21 residues. J lost 0 bases, V lost 6 bases, and 17 bases had no gene match. The CDR3 protein is CASSSLYEREGAPSGANVLTF. CDR3 bases: TGTGCCAGTAGCTCTTTATACGAGCGGGAGGGGGCCCCCTCTGGGGCCAACGTCCTGACTTTC.

This clone was picked up a small number of times. The chain employs TRBV5-1 and TRBJ1-6, with 8 bases aligning to TRBD1. V shed 4 bases and J 7 bases; nucleotides not matched to a gene: 10. Germline CDR1 is SGHRS and CDR2 is YFSETQ. This CDR3 region has 16 residues. Written as DNA, the CDR3 is TGCGCCAGCAGCCGAGTATCGGGACAGGCCAATTCACCCCTCCACTTT. Protein product: CASSRVSGQANSPLHF.

The chain links TRBV10-3 to TRBJ2-7; D remains ambiguous. Germline CDR1 reads ENHRY; CDR2 reads SYGVKD. V lost 4 bases to trimming and J lost 4 bases, with 11 bases between them. The CDR3 length is 13 residues. The CDR3 DNA is TGTGCCATCAGTGTGAGCACAGATTACGAGCAGTACTTC. Amino acid sequence: CAISVSTDYEQYF.

The sample holds a few counts of this clone. The chain employs TRBV5-1 and TRBJ1-2, with a weak D call TRBD1 (5 bases). Germline CDR1 reads SGHRS; CDR2 reads YFSETQ. V lost 0 bases and J lost 4, with 7 bases in between. CDR3 size: 13 residues. The CDR3, as DNA: TGCGCCAGCAGCTTGGGACAGACCTATGGCTACACCTTC. It yields the protein CASSLGQTYGYTF.

This clone turned up a few times. V and J are TRBV5-1 and TRBJ2-7; 7 bases are a match to TRBD1. In germline, CDR1 is SGHRS, CDR2 YFSETQ. J lost 6 bases, V lost 1 base, and 1 base had no gene match. This CDR3 spans 12 amino acids. The CDR3 here is CASSLRGLEQYF. CDR3 bases: TGCGCCAGCAGCTTGAGGGGGCTCGAGCAGTACTTC.

The chain couples TRBV6-1 to TRBJ1-1, with D tentatively TRBD1 (5 bases). The CDR3 is 14 residues long. V was shortened by 3 bases and J by 5 bases, with 13 bases between the two germline ends. Germline CDR1 MNHNS, CDR2 SASEGT. The CDR3 DNA sequence: TGTGCCAGCAGTGAGTCGTCAGGGTTTACTGAAGCTTTCTTT. Translating gives CASSESSGFTEAFF.

This clone has a handful of counts. The chain uses TRBV11-2 and TRBJ2-5; 9 nucleotides align to TRBD1. This CDR3 has 14 residues. Germline lookup yields CDR1 SGHAT and CDR2 FQNNGV. V lost 5 bases and J lost 7; bases outside the gene matches: 8. The CDR3 reads CASSLGQGWATQYF. The CDR3 region has the DNA TGTGCCAGCAGCCTCGGACAGGGGTGGGCGACCCAGTACTTC.

This chain uses TRBV11-2 with TRBJ2-5; the D is unclear. V lost 1 base, J lost 4 bases, and 4 bases lay in between. The germline CDR1 and CDR2 sequences are SGHAT and FQNNGV. The CDR3 sequence is 12 residues long. CDR3 sequence reads: CASSLVLETQYF. The DNA of the CDR3 is TGTGCCAGCAGCTTAGTACTAGAGACCCAGTACTTC.

This chain joins TRBV4-2 and TRBJ2-1; D gene uncertain. The CDR3 contains 11 residues. Germline loops: CDR1 LGHNA, CDR2 YNFKEQ. V was cut by 3 bases and J by 8 bases, with 5 bases left in between. In DNA, the CDR3 is TGTGCCAGCAGCCAGGGCGATGAGCAGTTCTTC. Translating it yields CASSQGDEQFF.

This chain links TRBV19 with TRBJ2-1, with TRBD2 identical over 9 bases. The CDR3 runs 18 residues. V gave up 5 bases and J gave up 6 bases; unmatched junction bases: 17. Germline V gene lookup returns CDR1 LNHDA and CDR2 SQIVND (reference sequence). CDR3 coding DNA: TGTGCCAGTAGTTCCCCCGCTAGCGGGACGAAGAATTTCAATGAGCAGTTCTTC. This encodes CASSSPASGTKNFNEQFF.

A single count supports this clone. One end of the junction fails to match germline, which may point to a read error. The CDR3 coding sequence is TGTTCCAGCAGCTTAATGGGGGCCAAGGGCTACACCTTC. The encoded protein is CSSSLMGAKGYTF. The chain combines TRBV7-9 with TRBJ1-2, with a tentative D call TRBD1 (6 bases). Per the germline V gene, CDR1 is SEHNR and CDR2 is FQNEAQ (reference sequence). This CDR3 spans 13 amino acids.

This clone was seen once. The chain is built from TRBV5-6 and TRBJ1-4; tentative D call: TRBD1 (5 bases). Trimming removed 4 bases at V and 3 bases at J, with 13 bases between. This CDR3 has 15 amino acids. The V gene's germline CDR1 is SGHDT and CDR2 YYEEEE. CDR3 amino acids: CASSAWWGANEKLFF. The DNA for the CDR3 is TGTGCCAGCAGCGCCTGGTGGGGGGCTAATGAAAAACTGTTTTTT. Full variable domain (rest looked up from reference TRBV5-6 and TRBJ1-4): DAGVTQSPTHLIKTRGQQVTLRCSPKSGHDTVSWYQQALGQGPQFIFQYYEEEERQRGNFPDRFSGHQFPNYSSELNVNALLLGDSALYLCASSAWWGANEKLFFGSGTQLSVL.

The chain couples TRBV5-6 to TRBJ1-2, with D perhaps matching TRBD1 (6 bases). Germline V gene sequence: CDR1 SGHDT, CDR2 YYEEEE. V was cut by 1 base and J by 3 bases, with 13 bases left in between. This CDR3 contains 15 residues. The CDR3 bases are TGTGCCAGCAGCTTGTACGGCAGGGGAGACTATGGCTACACCTTC. It encodes CASSLYGRGDYGYTF.

Worth noting for this clone: In the same sample, other DNA sequences code for this CDR3. The chain carries TRBV5-1 and TRBJ2-5, with 15 bases lining up with TRBD2. Looked up from germline, CDR1 is SGHRS and CDR2 is YFSETQ. V was pared by 4 bases and J by 5 bases, with 6 bases of the junction left unmatched. There are 16 residues in the CDR3. CDR3 amino acids: CASSLGLAGGLETQYF. DNA of the CDR3: TGCGCCAGCAGCCTGGGACTAGCGGGGGGCTTGGAGACCCAGTACTTC.

Details on this clone: The junction departs from germline at one end; a sequencing error may be responsible. The same CDR3 also results from other DNA sequences found in this sample. The J gene is TRBJ2-3, the V gene TRBV6-6, with D unclear. Germline V gene data show CDR1 as MNHNY and CDR2 as SVGAGI (reference sequence). This CDR3 spans 14 amino acids. The CDR3 loop is CASSYSSSTDTQYF. Here the CDR3 DNA reads TGTGCCAGCAGCTACTCGAGCAGCACAGATACGCAGTATTTT.